The next 4 T cell receptor beta chains were all read from a single sample in a study of blood T cell repertoires in COVID-19. Assay used: immunoSEQ multiplex PCR; TCRdb lists only in-frame clones, some missing. The data contain fewer than 350,000 clones, nearly 90% of them singletons. Sequenced input: PBMCs or T cells enriched from blood (not recorded which). Receptors originate from a woman in her thirties who had recovered from COVID-19.

The chain combines TRBV11-2 with TRBJ1-3; unclear D gene. V dropped 4 bases and J dropped 1 base, with 8 bases sitting between them. The CDR3 is made up of 14 amino acids. CDR1 and CDR2 (germline): SGHAT, FQNNGV. The CDR3 reads CASSSDLSGNTIYF. CDR3 sequence (DNA): TGTGCCAGCAGCTCCGACTTATCTGGAAACACCATATATTTT.

This clone was detected only once. This chain connects TRBV18 to TRBJ1-2; 7 nucleotides match TRBD1. J lost 7 bases, V lost 4 bases, and 6 bases had no gene match. The CDR3 contains 13 residues. CDR1 and CDR2 (germline): KGHSH, LQKENI. As DNA, the CDR3 is TGTGCCAGCTCACGGCCGACAGGGAGTGGCTACACCTTC. Translating it yields CASSRPTGSGYTF. Filled out from reference TRBV18 and TRBJ1-2, the complete variable domain reads NAGVMQNPRHLVRRRGQEARLRCSPMKGHSHVYWYRQLPEEGLKFMVYLQKENIIDESGMPKERFSAEFPKEGPSILRIQQVVRGDSAAYFCASSRPTGSGYTFGSGTRLTVV.

This clone was seen just once. The V gene is TRBV27, the J gene TRBJ2-3; no reliable D call. CDR1 and CDR2 (germline): MNHEY, SMNVEV (reference sequence). With 6 bases removed from V and 2 bases from J, the gap between germline ends came to 12 bases. The CDR3 has 14 amino acids. The CDR3 loop is CASSFTTITDTQYF. The CDR3 bases are TGTGCCAGCAGCTTTACAACAATCACAGATACGCAGTATTTT.

V and J are TRBV10-1 and TRBJ2-2, with a possible D match to TRBD2 (6 bases). The V end was cut by 0 bases, the J end by 0 bases, with 8 bases between. CDR3 length: 16 residues. The germline gives CDR1 WNHNN, CDR2 SYGVQD (reference sequence). The CDR3 DNA reads as TGCGCCAGCAGTGAGTCACGGGGGACGAACACCGGGGAGCTGTTTTTT. This sequence encodes CASSESRGTNTGELFF.